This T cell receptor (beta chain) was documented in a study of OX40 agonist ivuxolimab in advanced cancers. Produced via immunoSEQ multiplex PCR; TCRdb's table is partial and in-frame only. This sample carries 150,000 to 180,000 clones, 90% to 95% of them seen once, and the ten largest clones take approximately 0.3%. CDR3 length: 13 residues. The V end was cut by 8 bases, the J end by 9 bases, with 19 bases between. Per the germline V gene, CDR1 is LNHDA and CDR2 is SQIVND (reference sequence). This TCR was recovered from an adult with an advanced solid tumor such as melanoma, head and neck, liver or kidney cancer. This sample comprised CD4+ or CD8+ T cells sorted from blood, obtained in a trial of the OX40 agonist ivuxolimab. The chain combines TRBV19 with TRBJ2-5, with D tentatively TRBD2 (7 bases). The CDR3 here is CASRGDTSGAQYF. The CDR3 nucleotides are TGTGCCAGTCGGGGGGACACCTCAGGGGCCCAGTACTTC. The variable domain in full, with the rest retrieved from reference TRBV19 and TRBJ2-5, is DGGITQSPKYLFRKEGQNVTLSCEQNLNHDAMYWYRQDPGQGLRLIYYSQIVNDFQKGDIAEGYSVSREKKESFPLTVTSAQKNPTAFYLCASRGDTSGAQYFGPGTRLLVL.